The 19 T cell receptor beta chains listed next were all sequenced from one sample in a study of T cell responses to AZD1222 COVID-19 vaccine. Generated by immunoSEQ multiplex PCR, the TCRdb table keeps only in-frame clones and is missing some. The sample lists 150,000 to 200,000 clones, 70% to 90% occurring once. The sequencing used peripheral blood, collected 28 days after the second AZD1222 dose. These receptor sequences come from an adult who received the AZD1222 COVID-19 vaccine.

The chain is built from TRBV5-5 and TRBJ1-3, with no clear D. Trimming removed 0 bases at V and 0 bases at J, with 7 bases between. From germline, CDR1 is SGHKS and CDR2 YYEKEE (reference sequence). The CDR3 runs 15 residues. The CDR3 spells CASSLAWDSGNTIYF. CDR3 DNA sequence: TGTGCCAGCAGCTTGGCCTGGGACTCTGGAAACACCATATATTTT.

CDR3: CASRQGIEQYF. The CDR3 DNA reads TGCGCCAGTAGACAGGGCATCGAGCAGTACTTC. The chain links TRBV5-1 to TRBJ2-7; 7 positions agree with TRBD1. This CDR3 spans 11 amino acids. The germline gives CDR1 SGHRS, CDR2 YFSETQ. The V and J ends lost 8 bases and 6 bases, in that order; junction bases with no gene match: 5.

On this clone itself: This sample also contains other DNA sequences that code for the same CDR3. J is TRBJ1-1 and V is TRBV9, with a possible D match to TRBD1 (6 bases). CDR1 and CDR2 (germline): SGDLS, YYNGEE. The V and J ends lost 0 bases and 1 base respectively, with 10 bases between them. The CDR3 has 15 residues. This chain's CDR3 is CASSVGPGANTEAFF. The CDR3 DNA follows: TGTGCCAGCAGCGTAGGGCCAGGGGCGAACACTGAAGCTTTCTTT.

This clone came up once. The chain joins TRBV6-5 to TRBJ2-7, with a weak D call TRBD2 (5 bases). This CDR3 region has 15 residues. Germline V gene sequence: CDR1 MNHEY, CDR2 SVGAGI. Trimming took 6 bases from V and 0 from J, leaving 15 bases between them. The CDR3 DNA reads TGTGCCAGCAGAAGCGGAGGCCCGAGCTCCTACGAGCAGTACTTC. The encoded protein is CASRSGGPSSYEQYF.

The V gene is TRBV6-5, the J gene TRBJ2-5; D uncertain. Trimming removed 6 bases from V and 1 base from J, with 9 bases in between. CDR3 size: 13 residues. Germline CDR1 MNHEY, CDR2 SVGAGI. The CDR3 coding sequence is TGTGCCAGCAGGCTAGGGTTCCAAGAGACCCAGTACTTC. This gives the protein CASRLGFQETQYF.

The CDR3 coding sequence is TGCGCCAGCAGCTTGGTTCTCACGGGGATCATGAACACTGAAGCTTTCTTT. Amino acids: CASSLVLTGIMNTEAFF. V gene TRBV5-1 combines with J gene TRBJ1-1; D uncertain. CDR1 and CDR2 from the germline V gene are SGHRS and YFSETQ. CDR3 length: 17 residues. V lost 0 bases and J lost 0, with 15 bases in between. Combining the CDR3 with reference TRBV5-1 and TRBJ1-1 gives the whole variable domain KAGVTQTPRYLIKTRGQQVTLSCSPISGHRSVSWYQQTPGQGLQFLFEYFSETQRNKGNFPGRFSGRQFSNSRSEMNVSTLELGDSALYLCASSLVLTGIMNTEAFFGQGTRLTVV.

J is TRBJ1-2 and V is TRBV6-4; TRBD1 aligns across 7 bases. Germline CDR1 is MRHNA and CDR2 is SNTAGT. V lost 0 bases, J lost 8 bases, and 9 bases stayed unmatched. The CDR3 has 15 amino acids. The CDR3 DNA reads as TGTGCCAGCAGTGACTCCGACAGGGCCGAGGGCGGCTACACCTTC. This translates into CASSDSDRAEGGYTF.

This clone appeared a single time. V is TRBV7-2 and J is TRBJ2-3; D might be TRBD2 (6 bases). Germline lookup yields CDR1 SGHTA and CDR2 FQGNSA. The CDR3 contains 12 residues. V was pared by 7 bases and J by 10 bases, with 15 bases between. The CDR3 DNA is TGTGCCAGCAACCTCCACGGGACTCCGCAGTATTTT. Its translation is CASNLHGTPQYF.

This sequence joins TRBV7-2 and TRBJ2-5, with TRBD1 matching 8 bases. The CDR3 spans 17 residues. Germline assignment: CDR1 SGHTA and CDR2 FQGNSA. J was trimmed by 5 bases and V by 5 bases; bases with no gene match: 16. The CDR3 region has the DNA TGTGCCAGCAGCGCGGGCCGAAGGACAGGGATTCGGGAGACCCAGTACTTC. Protein product: CASSAGRRTGIRETQYF.

V and J are TRBV6-5 and TRBJ2-1; 11 bases are shared with TRBD2. With V trimmed by 6 bases and J by 7 bases, 5 bases remained unmatched. The CDR3 spans 14 residues. The V gene's germline CDR1 is MNHEY and CDR2 SVGAGI. The CDR3 is CASSSTSGGNEQFF. CDR3 sequence (DNA): TGTGCCAGCAGCTCCACTAGCGGGGGAAATGAGCAGTTCTTC.

The chain has TRBV21-1 and TRBJ1-5; TRBD1 is taken as the D call from the table, unchecked against the DNA. TRBV21-1 is a listed pseudogene. The CDR3 extends over 14 amino acids. The CDR3 here is CASSKDRSNQPQHF. The CDR3 DNA follows: TGTGCCAGCAGCAAAGACAGGTCTAATCAGCCCCAGCATTTT.

V is TRBV7-6 and J is TRBJ2-5, with D possibly TRBD2 on 7 matching bases. Germline V gene sequence: CDR1 SGHVS, CDR2 FNYEAQ. V lost 1 base and J lost 2, with 14 bases in between. There are 16 residues in the CDR3. Here the CDR3 DNA reads TGTGCCAGCAGCTTAGGGGCGGGGGCGAATCAAGAGACCCAGTACTTC. It is translated as CASSLGAGANQETQYF.

The V call is TRBV6-1, the J call TRBJ1-3, with D perhaps matching TRBD1 (5 bases). Trimming shortened V by 1 base and J by 0 bases, and 13 bases separated the two germline ends. The CDR3 is made up of 17 amino acids. Germline CDR1 is MNHNS and CDR2 is SASEGT. The CDR3 coding sequence is TGTGCCAGCAGTGAAGGCCTTGGGACGGTCTCTGGAAACACCATATATTTT. Protein product: CASSEGLGTVSGNTIYF.

This clone has a count of ten or more. The rearrangement links TRBV11-2 to TRBJ2-5; D ambiguous. Germline CDR1 is SGHAT and CDR2 is FQNNGV. V lost 2 bases and J lost 3, with 13 bases in between. The CDR3 extends over 15 amino acids. The CDR3 bases are TGTGCCAGCAGCTTAAATCTGGAGTTGGAAGAGACCCAGTACTTC. Its protein product is CASSLNLELEETQYF.

V usage is TRBV11-2 and J usage is TRBJ1-1; D possibly corresponds to TRBD1 (6 bases). Germline-derived CDR1 and CDR2 are SGHAT and FQNNGV. V lost 1 base and J lost 1, with 19 bases in between. The CDR3 is 18 residues long. Written as DNA, the CDR3 is TGTGCCAGCAGCTTAGCATGGACACAGGGTTTGGGGAACACTGAAGCTTTCTTT. Encoded protein: CASSLAWTQGLGNTEAFF.

This chain's CDR3 is CASSIGEHANTEAFF. The CDR3 DNA reads TGTGCCAGTAGTATAGGAGAACACGCGAACACTGAAGCTTTCTTT. The chain links TRBV19 to TRBJ1-1; the D is unclear. V lost 1 base and J lost 1, with 10 bases in between. The CDR3 loop spans 15 amino acids. Germline CDR1 is LNHDA and CDR2 is SQIVND (reference sequence).

This chain joins TRBV18 and TRBJ2-1; maybe TRBD1 (7 bases). The CDR3 is 19 amino acids. V lost 6 bases and J 0 bases, leaving 24 bases between the germline ends. Germline V CDR1 and CDR2: KGHSH, LQKENI. CDR3 coding DNA: TGTGCCAGCTCGCCGCAGGGGGGAGGCCAAAAGAGCTCCTACAATGAGCAGTTCTTC. This sequence encodes CASSPQGGGQKSSYNEQFF.

The chain recombines TRBV5-1 with TRBJ2-7; 10 bases map to TRBD1. The germline V gene has CDR1 SGHRS and CDR2 YFSETQ. The CDR3 has 15 residues. Trimming cost V 4 bases and J 5 bases; bases outside gene matches: 9. CDR3 sequence (DNA): TGCGCCAGCAGCGGGCTGACAGGGGGCGGGAACGAGCAGTACTTC. The encoded protein is CASSGLTGGGNEQYF.

The rearrangement uses TRBV7-6 and TRBJ2-7; TRBD2 might be the D (5 bases). The CDR3 totals 16 residues. V lost 4 bases and J 1 base, leaving 17 bases between the germline ends. Germline values: CDR1 SGHVS, CDR2 FNYEAQ. The CDR3 region has the DNA TGTGCCAGCAGCTCCCTAGTGGGCCGGGAATCCTACGAGCAGTACTTC. Translation gives CASSSLVGRESYEQYF.